The 13 T cell receptor beta chains presented below share a single source sample, sequenced in a study of Ad26.COV2.S vaccination and SARS-CoV-2 variants. Described treatment: 19 received Ad26.COV2.S at low or high dose, single or two shots; about five received placebo; per-sample allocation not given. Day 63 after the first injection of vaccine or placebo was the sampling time. Data came from immunoSEQ multiplex PCR; TCRdb stores just in-frame clones and leaves some out. The sample shows 360,000 or so clones, about nine tenths of them seen only once. Sample: peripheral blood, taken in a trial of Ad26.COV2.S vaccine versus placebo. The receptors come from a person aged 18-60 years who received the Ad26.COV2.S COVID-19 vaccine or a placebo.

The chain has TRBV7-9 and TRBJ2-5, with D unresolved. Germline V gives CDR1 SEHNR, CDR2 FQNEAQ (reference sequence). The V end was cut by 7 bases, the J end by 4 bases, with 10 bases between. This CDR3 is 12 amino acids long. Here the CDR3 DNA reads TGTGCCAGCACCGTAAGAGGAGAGACCCAGTACTTC. This sequence encodes CASTVRGETQYF.

The gene calls are TRBV30 and TRBJ1-1; D remains ambiguous. The V end lost 2 bases, the J end lost 2 bases, and 15 bases lay between the germline ends. This CDR3 has 15 residues. Germline loops: CDR1 GTSNPN, CDR2 SVGIG (reference sequence). The CDR3 coding sequence is TGTGCCTGGAGTCCTCTATCAGCGAGCAACACTGAAGCTTTCTTT. Translated, it gives CAWSPLSASNTEAFF.

This clone was seen only a few times. The chain has TRBV21-1 and TRBJ1-2; the D call TRBD1 from the table was never checked on the DNA. TRBV21-1 is labeled a pseudogene. This CDR3 comprises 13 residues. CDR3 coding DNA: TGTGCCAGCAGCACCCCAGGTGACTATGGCTACACCTTC. Protein: CASSTPGDYGYTF.

This rearrangement joins TRBV5-1 to TRBJ2-6; 8 positions match TRBD1. The CDR3 contains 15 residues. Germline assignment: CDR1 SGHRS and CDR2 YFSETQ. Unmatched junction bases numbered 3, after V lost 5 bases and J lost 2 bases. The CDR3 region has the DNA TGCGCCAGCAGAACGACAGGGGCTGGGGCCAACGTCCTGACTTTC. It encodes CASRTTGAGANVLTF.

The chain employs TRBV30 and TRBJ1-5, with D possibly matching TRBD1 (5 bases). The CDR3 runs 13 residues. From germline, CDR1 is GTSNPN and CDR2 SVGIG (reference sequence). Trimming stripped 3 bases from V and 4 bases from J, with 10 bases between. The DNA of the CDR3 is TGTGCCTGGAGAGGGGCCTTTAATCAGCCCCAGCATTTT. As protein: CAWRGAFNQPQHF.

This chain uses TRBV5-1 with TRBJ1-2, with D perhaps TRBD1 (5 bases). V lost 5 bases to trimming and J lost 4 bases, with 18 bases between them. The CDR3 has 15 amino acids. Germline loops: CDR1 SGHRS, CDR2 YFSETQ. In DNA form, the CDR3 reads TGCGCCAGCAGAGACCCTCTTCAGGGTATCTATGGCTACACCTTC. This gives the protein CASRDPLQGIYGYTF.

V is TRBV6-5 and J is TRBJ2-2, with 7 bases that match TRBD2. V lost 6 bases and J lost 7; bases outside the gene matches: 8. Germline lookup yields CDR1 MNHEY and CDR2 SVGAGI. CDR3 length: 14 amino acids. The CDR3 is CASSRSGVDGELFF. Written as DNA, the CDR3 is TGTGCCAGCAGCCGCAGCGGGGTAGACGGGGAGCTGTTTTTT.

J is TRBJ1-1 and V is TRBV4-1; perhaps TRBD1 as D (5 bases). Per the germline V gene, CDR1 is MGHRA and CDR2 is YSYEKL. The germline V and J ends were trimmed by 2 bases and 7 bases, with 11 bases remaining between them. This CDR3 region has 13 residues. The CDR3 protein is CASSQLTELEAFF. CDR3 coding DNA: TGCGCCAGCAGCCAACTGACAGAGCTTGAAGCTTTCTTT.

This chain joins TRBV28 and TRBJ1-1; maybe TRBD1 (5 bases). Germline V CDR1 and CDR2: MDHEN, SYDVKM. This CDR3 has 14 residues. V lost 5 bases to trimming and J lost 6 bases, with 16 bases between them. The CDR3 nucleotides are TGTGCCAGCAGTCAGGGCAGGTCGGGGGCTGAAGCTTTCTTT. Amino acids: CASSQGRSGAEAFF.

The CDR3 reads CAWSMGARYEQYF. DNA for the CDR3: TGTGCCTGGAGTATGGGGGCGAGATACGAGCAGTACTTC. This chain uses TRBV30 with TRBJ2-7, with D possibly matching TRBD1 (6 bases). The V gene's germline CDR1 is GTSNPN and CDR2 SVGIG (reference sequence). The CDR3 is 13 residues long. V lost 2 bases, J lost 4 bases, and 12 bases lay in between.

The V and J genes are TRBV4-2 and TRBJ1-5; the D gene is possibly TRBD1 (5 bases). Trimming left V 1 base short and J 3 bases short, with 22 bases between. Germline V lookup: CDR1 LGHNA, CDR2 YNFKEQ. This CDR3 is 19 amino acids long. CDR3 sequence: CASSQVLGPSSPNNQPQHF. DNA of the CDR3: TGTGCCAGCAGCCAAGTTCTGGGACCGTCCTCCCCAAACAATCAGCCCCAGCATTTT.

In the case of this clone: Other DNA sequences in this specimen translate into the identical CDR3. The chain couples TRBV5-1 to TRBJ1-3; D is perhaps TRBD1 (6 bases). Per germline, CDR1 SGHRS and CDR2 YFSETQ. There are 15 residues in the CDR3. The V and J ends lost 0 bases and 2 bases respectively, with 9 bases between them. The chain's CDR3 is CASSLAQGAGNTIYF. CDR3 coding DNA: TGCGCCAGCAGCTTGGCACAGGGAGCTGGAAACACCATATATTTT. Complete variable domain (other parts from reference TRBV5-1 and TRBJ1-3): KAGVTQTPRYLIKTRGQQVTLSCSPISGHRSVSWYQQTPGQGLQFLFEYFSETQRNKGNFPGRFSGRQFSNSRSEMNVSTLELGDSALYLCASSLAQGAGNTIYFGEGSWLTVV.

About this clone: The junction departs from germline at one end; a sequencing error may be responsible. The V and J genes are TRBV7-2 and TRBJ1-2, with no clear D. In germline, CDR1 is SGHTA, CDR2 FQGNSA. The CDR3 sequence is 14 residues long. The CDR3 sequence: CASRLEGFNYGYTF. Here the CDR3 DNA reads TGTGCCAGCAGGTTAGAAGGATTTAACTATGGCTACACCTTC.